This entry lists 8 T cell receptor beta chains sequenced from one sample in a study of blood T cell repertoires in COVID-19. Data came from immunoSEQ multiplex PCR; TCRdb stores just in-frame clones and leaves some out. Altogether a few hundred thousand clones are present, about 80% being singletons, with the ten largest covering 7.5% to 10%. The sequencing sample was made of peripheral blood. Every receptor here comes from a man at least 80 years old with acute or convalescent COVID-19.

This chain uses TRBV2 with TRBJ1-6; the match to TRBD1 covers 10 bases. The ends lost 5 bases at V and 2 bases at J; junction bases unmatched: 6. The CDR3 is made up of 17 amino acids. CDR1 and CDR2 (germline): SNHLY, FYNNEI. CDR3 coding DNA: TGTGCCAGCAGTCGGGACAGGGGTTTCCCCTATAATTCACCCCTCCACTTT. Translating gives CASSRDRGFPYNSPLHF.

In nucleotides, the CDR3 is TGTGCCAGCGCCGCGGGACAGGGTGGATCACCCCTCCACTTT. Translated, it gives CASAAGQGGSPLHF. The chain couples TRBV6-5 to TRBJ1-6; 9 nucleotides line up with TRBD1. The V gene end was trimmed by 8 bases and the J gene end by 10 bases; junction bases not matched to a gene: 9. The CDR3 totals 14 residues. From germline, CDR1 is MNHEY and CDR2 SVGAGI.

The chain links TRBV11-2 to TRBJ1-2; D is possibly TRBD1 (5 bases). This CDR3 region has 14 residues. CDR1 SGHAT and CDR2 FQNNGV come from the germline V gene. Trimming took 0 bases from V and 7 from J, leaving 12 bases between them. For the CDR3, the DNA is TGTGCCAGCAGCTTAGATCTGACAGCTAGTGGCTACACCTTC. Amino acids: CASSLDLTASGYTF.

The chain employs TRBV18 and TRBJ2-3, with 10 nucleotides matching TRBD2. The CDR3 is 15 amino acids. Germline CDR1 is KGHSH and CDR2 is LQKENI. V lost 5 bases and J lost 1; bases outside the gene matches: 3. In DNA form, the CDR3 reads TGTGCCAGCTCAGAGCTAGCGGGGGGCACAGATACGCAGTATTTT. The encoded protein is CASSELAGGTDTQYF.

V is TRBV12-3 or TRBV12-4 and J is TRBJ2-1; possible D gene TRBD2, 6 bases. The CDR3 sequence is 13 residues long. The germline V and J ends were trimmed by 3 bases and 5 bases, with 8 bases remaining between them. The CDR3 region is CASSFGGNNEQFF. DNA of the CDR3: TGTGCCAGCAGTTTCGGCGGGAACAATGAGCAGTTCTTC.

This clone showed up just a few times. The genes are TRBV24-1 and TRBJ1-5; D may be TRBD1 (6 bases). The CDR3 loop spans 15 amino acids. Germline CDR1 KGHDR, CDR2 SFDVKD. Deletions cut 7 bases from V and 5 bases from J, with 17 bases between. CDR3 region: CATSQGGGPHQPQHF. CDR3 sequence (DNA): TGTGCCACCAGCCAAGGGGGGGGTCCGCATCAGCCCCAGCATTTT.

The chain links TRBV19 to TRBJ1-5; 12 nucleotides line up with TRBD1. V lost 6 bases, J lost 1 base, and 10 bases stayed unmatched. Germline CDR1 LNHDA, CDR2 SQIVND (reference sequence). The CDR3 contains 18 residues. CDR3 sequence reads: CASSTTGTGGASNQPQHF. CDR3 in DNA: TGTGCCAGTAGCACTACCGGGACAGGGGGCGCGAGCAATCAGCCCCAGCATTTT.

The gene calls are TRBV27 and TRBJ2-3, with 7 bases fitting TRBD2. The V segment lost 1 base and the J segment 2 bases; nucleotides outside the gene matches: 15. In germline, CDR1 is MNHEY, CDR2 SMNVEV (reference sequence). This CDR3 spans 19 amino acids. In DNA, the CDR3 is TGTGCCAGCAGTTTATTGGGGACCGGGGCGCGGGGGTACACAGATACGCAGTATTTT. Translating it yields CASSLLGTGARGYTDTQYF.